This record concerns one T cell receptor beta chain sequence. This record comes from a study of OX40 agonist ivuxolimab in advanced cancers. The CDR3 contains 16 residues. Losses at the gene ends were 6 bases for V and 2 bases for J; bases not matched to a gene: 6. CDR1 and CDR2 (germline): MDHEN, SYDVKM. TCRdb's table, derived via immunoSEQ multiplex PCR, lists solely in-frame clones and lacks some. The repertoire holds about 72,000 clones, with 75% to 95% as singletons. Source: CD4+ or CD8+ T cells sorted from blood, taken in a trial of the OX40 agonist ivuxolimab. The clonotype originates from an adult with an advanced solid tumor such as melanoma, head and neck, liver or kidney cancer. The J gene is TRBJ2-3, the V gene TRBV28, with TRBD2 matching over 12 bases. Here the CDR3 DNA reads TGTGCCAGCAGCCTAGGACTAGCGGGGCCCACAGATACGCAGTATTTT. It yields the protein CASSLGLAGPTDTQYF.